Detailed here is one T cell receptor (beta chain). This clone's antigen is unknown. No base qualities exist here, and no much larger clone lies one base off it. The sample belongs to a study of T cell changes during pregnancy in multiple sclerosis (dated by TCRdb to between 2018 and 2021). For context, the study as a whole: Changes in the T cell repertoire over the course of pregnancy were examined in this study in women with multiple sclerosis.

V loses 6 bases, J loses 5 bases, and the germline ends lie 17 bases apart. The CDR3 has 14 amino acids, counting the end cysteine and phenylalanine. This entry keeps only the CDR3 DNA: 42 bases, framed from base 1. The germline V gene specifies SGHVS as CDR1 and FQNEAQ as CDR2. The library was made by the immunoSEQ multiplex PCR assay. TCRdb took over this immuneACCESS table, retaining in-frame rearrangements with V and J assigned. Such tables are incomplete; in checked studies, under half of the missing clones stem from an unresolved V gene, and the remainder is unexplained. The table for this sample lists tens of thousands of clones; more than 85% of them were counted only once. Under 2.5% of the sample lies in the top ten.

This chain is built from TRBV7-8 and TRBJ2-7; perhaps TRBD2 is the D gene, with 5 bases matching. The clonotype originates from a female donor in good health, enrolled as a control in a pregnancy study. Sample: CD4+ T cells from peripheral blood mononuclear cells, taken after pregnancy. The CDR3 region reads CASRPRGGFHEQYF. At the DNA level, the sequence is TGTGCCAGCAGGCCCAGAGGAGGATTCCACGAGCAGTACTTC.